These T cell receptor beta chains were read from a single sample in a study of ipilimumab plus nivolumab after autologous stem cell transplantation. TCRdb's table, derived via immunoSEQ multiplex PCR, lists solely in-frame clones and lacks some. The sample records about 19,000 clones, around 85% being singletons. The specimen was PBMCs, collected in a trial of ipilimumab plus nivolumab as post-transplant consolidation. These receptors came from a male donor with diffuse large B-cell lymphoma. Both conserved end residues are trimmed from each CDR3. The D gene is left open where the match is weak.

CDR3aa: ASSTGTDLYGYT
v_gene: TRBV5-4
d_gene: TRBD1
len: 12
j_gene: TRBJ1-2

CDR3aa: ASSLSDRATGELF
v_gene: TRBV27
d_gene: TRBD1
len: 13
j_gene: TRBJ2-2

CDR3aa: ASSRDRGDQETQY
v_gene: TRBV2
d_gene: TRBD1
len: 13
j_gene: TRBJ2-5

CDR3aa: ASSVGQGAQPQH
v_gene: TRBV2
d_gene: TRBD1
len: 12
j_gene: TRBJ1-5

CDR3aa: ASSKIGDYEQY
v_gene: TRBV5-4
d_gene: .
len: 11
j_gene: TRBJ2-7

CDR3aa: ASSLPGHYGYT
v_gene: TRBV11-2
d_gene: .
len: 11
j_gene: TRBJ1-2

CDR3aa: ASSLLGVNEQF
v_gene: TRBV7-9
d_gene: .
len: 11
j_gene: TRBJ2-1

CDR3aa: ASSPRRRDTQY
v_gene: TRBV7-2
d_gene: .
len: 11
j_gene: TRBJ2-3

CDR3aa: ASSEGDSPRQGYT
v_gene: TRBV9
d_gene: TRBD1
len: 13
j_gene: TRBJ1-2

CDR3aa: ASSLAGGTQKTQY
v_gene: TRBV5-5
d_gene: TRBD2
len: 13
j_gene: TRBJ2-5

CDR3aa: ASSEALRQVNNGELF
v_gene: TRBV2
d_gene: .
len: 15
j_gene: TRBJ2-2

CDR3aa: ASSSPNSGLGSYNSPLH
v_gene: TRBV7-2
d_gene: .
len: 17
j_gene: TRBJ1-6

CDR3aa: ASSKGTGWGKETQY
v_gene: TRBV21-1
d_gene: .
len: 14
j_gene: TRBJ2-5

CDR3aa: ASSASRGGQHEQY
v_gene: TRBV2
d_gene: .
len: 13
j_gene: TRBJ2-7

CDR3aa: ASRYDRTQETQY
v_gene: TRBV5-1
d_gene: .
len: 12
j_gene: TRBJ2-5

CDR3aa: ASSFGGASGYT
v_gene: TRBV6-5
d_gene: .
len: 11
j_gene: TRBJ1-2

CDR3aa: ASGERTGGVQY
v_gene: TRBV10-1
d_gene: TRBD1
len: 11
j_gene: TRBJ2-5

CDR3aa: ASSPSRGANTEAF
v_gene: TRBV18
d_gene: .
len: 13
j_gene: TRBJ1-1